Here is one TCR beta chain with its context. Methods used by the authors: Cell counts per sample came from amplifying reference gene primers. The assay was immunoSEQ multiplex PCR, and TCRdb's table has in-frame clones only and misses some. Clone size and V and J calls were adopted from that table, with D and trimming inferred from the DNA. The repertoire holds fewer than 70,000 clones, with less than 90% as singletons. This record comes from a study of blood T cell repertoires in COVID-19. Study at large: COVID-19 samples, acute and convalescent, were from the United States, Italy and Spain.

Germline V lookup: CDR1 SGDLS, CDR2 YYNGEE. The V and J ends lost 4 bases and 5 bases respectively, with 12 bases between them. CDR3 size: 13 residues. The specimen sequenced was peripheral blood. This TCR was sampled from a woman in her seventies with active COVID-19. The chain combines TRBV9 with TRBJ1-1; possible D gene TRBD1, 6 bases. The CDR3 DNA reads TGTGCCAGCAGCCTACAGGGCTGGACTGAAGCTTTCTTT. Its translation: CASSLQGWTEAFF.